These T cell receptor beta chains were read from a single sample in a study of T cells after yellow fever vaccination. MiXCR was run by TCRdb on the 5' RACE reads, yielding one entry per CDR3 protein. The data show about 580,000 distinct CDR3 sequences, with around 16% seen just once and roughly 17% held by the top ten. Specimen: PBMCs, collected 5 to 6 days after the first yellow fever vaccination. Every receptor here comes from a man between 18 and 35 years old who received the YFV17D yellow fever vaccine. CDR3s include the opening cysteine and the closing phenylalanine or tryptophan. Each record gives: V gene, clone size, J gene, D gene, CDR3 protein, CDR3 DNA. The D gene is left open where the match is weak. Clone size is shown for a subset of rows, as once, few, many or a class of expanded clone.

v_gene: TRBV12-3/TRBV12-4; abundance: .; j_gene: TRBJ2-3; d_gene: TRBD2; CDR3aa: CASSGLDETDTQYF; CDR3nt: TGTGCCAGCAGTGGACTAGATGAGACAGATACGCAGTATTTT
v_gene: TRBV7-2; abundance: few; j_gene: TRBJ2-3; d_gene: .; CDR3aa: CASSRGDPSGTQYF; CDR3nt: TGTGCCAGCAGCAGGGGGGACCCCTCGGGTACGCAGTATTTT
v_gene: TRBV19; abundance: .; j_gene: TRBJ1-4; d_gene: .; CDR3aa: CASTTGRNEKLFF; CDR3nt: TGTGCCAGTACCACGGGACGGAATGAAAAACTGTTTTTT
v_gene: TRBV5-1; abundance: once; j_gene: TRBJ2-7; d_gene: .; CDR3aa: CASSPRMDNYEQYF; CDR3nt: TGCGCCAGCAGCCCCAGGATGGACAACTACGAGCAGTACTTC
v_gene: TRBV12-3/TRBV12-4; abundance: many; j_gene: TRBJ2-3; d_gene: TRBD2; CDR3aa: CASALGGGTDTQYF; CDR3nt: TGTGCCAGCGCTCTCGGGGGGGGGACAGATACGCAGTATTTT
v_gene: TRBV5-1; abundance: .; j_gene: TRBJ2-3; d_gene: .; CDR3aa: CASSLAGKNSDTQYF; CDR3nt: TGCGCCAGCAGCTTGGCAGGAAAGAACTCAGATACGCAGTATTTT
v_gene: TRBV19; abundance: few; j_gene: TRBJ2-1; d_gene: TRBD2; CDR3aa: CASTEGTSGAISYNEQFF; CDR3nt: TGTGCCAGCACCGAGGGGACTAGCGGGGCCATCTCCTACAATGAGCAGTTCTTC
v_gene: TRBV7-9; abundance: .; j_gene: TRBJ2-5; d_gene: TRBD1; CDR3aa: CASSLEGGAKETQYF; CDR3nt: TGTGCCAGCAGCTTAGAAGGGGGCGCGAAAGAGACCCAGTACTTC
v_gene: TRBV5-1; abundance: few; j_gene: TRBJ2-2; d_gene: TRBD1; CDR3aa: CASSLGQGAFGELFF; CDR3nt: TGCGCCAGCAGCTTGGGACAGGGGGCGTTCGGGGAGCTGTTTTTT
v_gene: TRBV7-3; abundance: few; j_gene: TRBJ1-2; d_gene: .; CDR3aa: CASSLMPGANYGYTF; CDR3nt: TGTGCCAGCAGCTTAATGCCAGGGGCTAACTATGGCTACACCTTC
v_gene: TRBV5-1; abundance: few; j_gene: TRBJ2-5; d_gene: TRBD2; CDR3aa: CASWTSRQETQYF; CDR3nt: TGCGCCAGCTGGACTAGCCGGCAAGAGACCCAGTACTTC
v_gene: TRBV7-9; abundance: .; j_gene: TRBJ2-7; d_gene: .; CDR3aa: CASSPFTYEQYF; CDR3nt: TGTGCCAGCAGCCCTTTCACCTACGAGCAGTACTTC
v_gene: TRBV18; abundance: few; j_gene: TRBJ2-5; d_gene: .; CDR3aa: CASSPPLYQETQYF; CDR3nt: TGTGCCAGCTCACCACCGCTGTACCAAGAGACCCAGTACTTC
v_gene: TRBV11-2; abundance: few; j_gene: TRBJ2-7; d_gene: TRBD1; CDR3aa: CASRKPGQGGYEQYF; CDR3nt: TGTGCCAGCAGGAAGCCGGGACAGGGAGGCTACGAGCAGTACTTC
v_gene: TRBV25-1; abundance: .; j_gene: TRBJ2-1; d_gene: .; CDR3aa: CASSESKGRFNEQFF; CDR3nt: TGTGCCAGCAGTGAATCCAAGGGCAGATTCAATGAGCAGTTCTTC
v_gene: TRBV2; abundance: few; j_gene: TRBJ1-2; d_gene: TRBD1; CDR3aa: CARRQGANYGYTF; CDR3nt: TGTGCCAGACGACAGGGGGCTAACTATGGCTACACCTTC
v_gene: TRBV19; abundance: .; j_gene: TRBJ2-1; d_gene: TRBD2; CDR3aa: CASTPLAGGYNEQFF; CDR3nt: TGTGCCAGTACCCCCCTAGCGGGGGGTTACAATGAGCAGTTCTTC
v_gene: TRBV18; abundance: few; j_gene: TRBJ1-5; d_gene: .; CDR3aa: CASSPEQGSNQPQHF; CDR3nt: TGTGCCAGCTCACCTGAACAGGGAAGCAATCAGCCCCAGCATTTT
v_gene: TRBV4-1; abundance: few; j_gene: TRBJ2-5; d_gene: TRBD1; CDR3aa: CASSAGTGNWWETQYF; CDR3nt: TGCGCCAGCAGCGCCGGGACAGGGAATTGGTGGGAGACCCAGTACTTC
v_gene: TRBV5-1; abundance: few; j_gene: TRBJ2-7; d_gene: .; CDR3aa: CASMGQPQDEQYF; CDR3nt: TGCGCCAGCATGGGCCAACCCCAAGACGAGCAGTACTTC
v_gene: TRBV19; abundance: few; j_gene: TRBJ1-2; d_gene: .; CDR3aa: CASTSIEGRVGYTF; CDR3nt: TGTGCCAGTACCTCGATCGAAGGGCGAGTAGGCTACACCTTC
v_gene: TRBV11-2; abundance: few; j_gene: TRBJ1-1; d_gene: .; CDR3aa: CASSQNLQRYTEAFF; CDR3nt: TGTGCCAGCAGCCAAAATCTTCAGAGGTACACTGAAGCTTTCTTT
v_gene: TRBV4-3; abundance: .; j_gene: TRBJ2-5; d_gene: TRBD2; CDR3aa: CASSQWTSGGLDQETQYF; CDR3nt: TGCGCCAGCAGCCAATGGACTAGCGGGGGGCTTGATCAAGAGACCCAGTACTTC
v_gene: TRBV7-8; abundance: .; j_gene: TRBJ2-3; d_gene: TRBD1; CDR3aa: CASSFGTGIPYTDTQYF; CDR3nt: TGTGCCAGCAGCTTCGGGACAGGGATCCCATACACAGATACGCAGTATTTT
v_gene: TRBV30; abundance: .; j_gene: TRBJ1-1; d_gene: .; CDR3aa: CAWTSVAGLAFF; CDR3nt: TGTGCCTGGACGAGCGTGGCAGGCTTGGCTTTCTTT
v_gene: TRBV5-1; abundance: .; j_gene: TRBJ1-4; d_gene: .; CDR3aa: CASSQPGEKLFF; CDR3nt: TGCGCCAGCAGCCAGCCGGGGGAAAAACTGTTTTTT
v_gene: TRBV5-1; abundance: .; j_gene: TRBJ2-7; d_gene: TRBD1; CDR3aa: CASSPGTEYLGLEQYF; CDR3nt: TGCGCCAGCAGCCCGGGGACAGAATACCTGGGGCTCGAGCAGTACTTC
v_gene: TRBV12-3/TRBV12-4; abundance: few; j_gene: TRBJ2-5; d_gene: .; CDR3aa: CASSPAGGRQETQYF; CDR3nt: TGTGCCAGCAGTCCGGCCGGGGGTAGGCAAGAGACCCAGTACTTC
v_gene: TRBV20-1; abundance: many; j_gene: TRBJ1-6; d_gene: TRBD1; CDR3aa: CSAGQGTYNSPLHF; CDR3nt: TGCAGTGCGGGACAGGGGACTTATAATTCACCCCTCCACTTT
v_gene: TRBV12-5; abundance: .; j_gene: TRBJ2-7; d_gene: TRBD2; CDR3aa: CASGLALNEQRGGRQNEQYF; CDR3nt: TGTGCTAGTGGTTTGGCCCTTAACGAGCAGCGGGGGGGCCGCCAGAACGAGCAGTACTTC
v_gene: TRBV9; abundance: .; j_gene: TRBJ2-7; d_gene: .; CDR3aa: CASSVNVHSYEQYF; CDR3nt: TGTGCCAGCAGCGTCAACGTCCACTCCTACGAGCAGTACTTC
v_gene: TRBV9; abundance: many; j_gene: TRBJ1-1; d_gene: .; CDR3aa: CASSVGGGSNTEAFF; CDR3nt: TGTGCCAGCAGCGTAGGCGGGGGCTCGAACACTGAAGCTTTCTTT
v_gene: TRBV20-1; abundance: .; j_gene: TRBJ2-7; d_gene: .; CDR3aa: CSARDFTASRYEQYF; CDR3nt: TGCAGTGCTAGAGATTTTACTGCCAGCCGCTACGAGCAGTACTTC
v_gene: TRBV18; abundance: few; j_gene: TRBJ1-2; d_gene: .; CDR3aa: CASSAENDRNYGYTF; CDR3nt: TGTGCCAGCTCCGCCGAGAACGACAGAAACTATGGCTACACCTTC
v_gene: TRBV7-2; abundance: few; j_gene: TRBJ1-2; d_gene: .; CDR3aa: CASSSNYGYTF; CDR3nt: TGTGCCAGCAGCTCCAACTATGGCTACACCTTC
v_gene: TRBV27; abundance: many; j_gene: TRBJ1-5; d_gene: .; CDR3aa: CASGGRGIRQPQHF; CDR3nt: TGTGCCTCGGGGGGCAGGGGTATAAGACAGCCCCAGCATTTT
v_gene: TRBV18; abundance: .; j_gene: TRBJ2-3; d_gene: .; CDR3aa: CASSPPGQSLADTQYF; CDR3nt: TGTGCCAGCTCACCACCGGGTCAATCCCTAGCAGATACGCAGTATTTT
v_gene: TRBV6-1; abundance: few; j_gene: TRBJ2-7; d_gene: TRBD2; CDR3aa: CASSPSLAGGAPYEQYF; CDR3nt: TGTGCCAGCAGTCCGTCACTAGCGGGGGGCGCCCCATACGAGCAGTACTTC
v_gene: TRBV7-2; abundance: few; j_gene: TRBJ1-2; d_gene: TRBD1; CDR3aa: CASSLGDRAGYGYTF; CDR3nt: TGTGCCAGCAGCTTAGGGGACAGGGCGGGCTATGGCTACACCTTC
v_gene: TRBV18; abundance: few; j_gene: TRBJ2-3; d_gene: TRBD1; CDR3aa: CASSSRQGGSTDTQYF; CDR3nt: TGTGCCAGCTCATCGAGACAGGGTGGGAGCACAGATACGCAGTATTTT
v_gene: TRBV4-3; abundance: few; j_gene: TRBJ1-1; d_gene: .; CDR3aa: CASSQDAAWAEAFF; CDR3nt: TGCGCCAGCAGCCAAGATGCCGCGTGGGCTGAAGCTTTCTTT
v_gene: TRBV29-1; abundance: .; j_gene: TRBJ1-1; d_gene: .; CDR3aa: CSVEPLFSTEAFF; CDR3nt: TGCAGCGTTGAACCGTTGTTTAGCACTGAAGCTTTCTTT
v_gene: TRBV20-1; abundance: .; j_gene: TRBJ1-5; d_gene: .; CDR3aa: CSGVQASSNQPQHF; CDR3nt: TGCAGTGGGGTTCAGGCTTCCAGCAATCAGCCCCAGCATTTT
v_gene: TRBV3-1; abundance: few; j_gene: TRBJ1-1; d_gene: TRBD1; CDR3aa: CASSSGGANTEAFF; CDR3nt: TGTGCCAGCAGCTCAGGGGGCGCGAATACTGAAGCTTTCTTT
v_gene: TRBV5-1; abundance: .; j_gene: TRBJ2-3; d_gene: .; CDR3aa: CASSSDVVTQYF; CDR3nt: TGCGCCAGCAGCTCCGACGTTGTTACGCAGTATTTT
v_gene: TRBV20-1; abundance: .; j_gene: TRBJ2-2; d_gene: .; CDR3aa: CSARKFSRQNSFGELFF; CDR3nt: TGCAGTGCTAGAAAGTTCTCCAGGCAAAACTCTTTCGGGGAGCTGTTTTTT
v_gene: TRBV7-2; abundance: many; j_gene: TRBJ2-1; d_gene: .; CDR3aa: CASSLGAGGRQFF; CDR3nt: TGTGCCAGCAGCTTAGGAGCCGGCGGACGGCAGTTCTTC
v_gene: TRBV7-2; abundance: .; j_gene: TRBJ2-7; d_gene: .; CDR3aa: CASSLGGSGYEQYF; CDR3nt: TGTGCCAGCAGCCTCGGGGGAAGTGGGTACGAGCAGTACTTC
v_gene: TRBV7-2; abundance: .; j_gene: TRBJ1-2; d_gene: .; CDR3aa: CASSLVLLGGYTF; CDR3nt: TGTGCCAGCAGCTTAGTGCTCTTGGGTGGCTACACCTTC